Each of the 21 T cell receptor beta chains below was sequenced from the same sample in a study of T cell responses to AZD1222 COVID-19 vaccine. Sequencing was performed with immunoSEQ multiplex PCR; in TCRdb, only in-frame clones are kept and a portion is missing. The top ten clones hold around 3% of a sample with about 140,000 clones, more than 75% of them seen once. The sample in question was peripheral blood, obtained 28 days after the second AZD1222 dose. The source is an adult who received the AZD1222 COVID-19 vaccine.

The chain has TRBV30 and TRBJ2-2, with 7 bases identical to TRBD2. CDR1 GTSNPN and CDR2 SVGIG come from the germline V gene (reference sequence). J lost 3 bases, V lost 5 bases, and 9 bases had no gene match. The CDR3 length is 15 residues. Written as DNA, the CDR3 is TGTGCCTGGTCCCGGGGGAGCGGGGACACCGGGGAGCTGTTTTTT. This encodes CAWSRGSGDTGELFF.

The rearrangement links TRBV30 to TRBJ2-2; D is ambiguous. V was cut by 5 bases and J by 2 bases, with 9 bases left in between. Germline values: CDR1 GTSNPN, CDR2 SVGIG (reference sequence). CDR3 length: 13 residues. The CDR3 DNA follows: TGTGCCTGGCGGCGACCTAACACCGGGGAGCTGTTTTTT. Translating it yields CAWRRPNTGELFF.

The genes are TRBV5-1 and TRBJ2-7, with 7 bases aligning to TRBD1. Germline V lookup: CDR1 SGHRS, CDR2 YFSETQ. J was trimmed by 3 bases and V by 2 bases; bases with no gene match: 2. CDR3 length equals 13 residues. CDR3 in DNA: TGCGCCAGCAGCTTACAGGGGCACTACGAGCAGTACTTC. Protein product: CASSLQGHYEQYF.

V usage is TRBV20-1 and J usage is TRBJ2-5; D unclear. V was shortened by 3 bases and J by 5 bases, with 19 bases between the two germline ends. CDR1 and CDR2 from the germline V gene are DFQATT and SNEGSKA (reference sequence). The length of the CDR3 is 15 residues. As DNA, the CDR3 is TGCAGTGCTAGTCCTTTTTTTGGTCGTGGGGAGACCCAGTACTTC. It translates to CSASPFFGRGETQYF.

This clone occurred once. The genes are TRBV12-3 or TRBV12-4 and TRBJ2-1; tentative D call: TRBD1 (6 bases). Trimming cost V 6 bases and J 4 bases, with 10 bases left between them. This CDR3 has 13 amino acids. CDR3 sequence reads: CASSIGQYNEQFF. CDR3 DNA: TGTGCCAGCAGCATAGGACAGTACAATGAGCAGTTCTTC.

This chain joins TRBV6-6 and TRBJ1-5; no definite D call. This CDR3 has 12 residues. Germline V gene data show CDR1 as MNHNY and CDR2 as SVGAGI (reference sequence). CDR3 in amino acids: CWCLQANQPQHF. CDR3 DNA: TGTTGGTGCTTACAAGCCAATCAGCCCCAGCATTTT.

This CDR3 reads CASSGYSGGELFF. CDR3 bases: TGTGCCAGTAGTGGTTATAGTGGGGGGGAGCTGTTTTTT. This chain links TRBV19 with TRBJ2-2; no reliable D call. Trimming left V 5 bases short and J 8 bases short, with 12 bases between. This CDR3 comprises 13 residues. Germline V gene data show CDR1 as LNHDA and CDR2 as SQIVND (reference sequence).

The V call is TRBV20-1, the J call TRBJ1-2, with no clear D. The germline CDR1 and CDR2 sequences are DFQATT and SNEGSKA (reference sequence). Between the trimmed V and J ends, which lost 3 bases and 2 bases, there was a span of 10 bases. CDR3 length: 13 amino acids. The CDR3 region is CSASVWGNYGYTF. CDR3 sequence (DNA): TGCAGTGCTAGTGTGTGGGGAAACTATGGCTACACCTTC.

This sequence joins TRBV7-2 and TRBJ2-3; maybe TRBD2 (6 bases). Germline CDR1 reads SGHTA; CDR2 reads FQGNSA. The V end was cut by 1 base, the J end by 1 base, with 12 bases between. This CDR3 is built from 16 residues. The CDR3 region is CASSLGLGGGTDTQYF. The DNA for the CDR3 is TGTGCCAGCAGCTTAGGCCTGGGCGGGGGCACAGATACGCAGTATTTT.

The gene calls are TRBV10-3 and TRBJ1-4; D not resolved. Germline V gene sequence: CDR1 ENHRY, CDR2 SYGVKD. The V and J ends lost 6 bases and 12 bases respectively, with 20 bases between them. This CDR3 is 14 amino acids long. The CDR3 reads CAIRTGVPSGELFF. The DNA of the CDR3 is TGTGCCATCAGGACCGGGGTCCCAAGCGGGGAACTGTTTTTT.

The chain carries TRBV7-2 and TRBJ2-5; D unclear. The CDR3 length is 12 residues. With 3 bases removed from V and 5 bases from J, the gap between germline ends came to 7 bases. The germline gives CDR1 SGHTA, CDR2 FQGNSA. This CDR3 is CASSFPRETQYF. Here the CDR3 DNA reads TGTGCCAGCAGCTTTCCCCGGGAGACCCAGTACTTC.

This clone was found once. Other nucleotide sequences in the sample specify the same CDR3. The rearrangement links TRBV19 to TRBJ1-6; D is uncertain. Germline CDR1 reads LNHDA; CDR2 reads SQIVND (reference sequence). The ends were cut back, 3 bases at V and 0 bases at J, with 9 bases in the middle. The length of the CDR3 is 16 residues. CDR3 in amino acids: CASSMKGTSYNSPLHF. CDR3 sequence (DNA): TGTGCCAGTAGTATGAAGGGAACCTCCTATAATTCACCCCTCCACTTT.

The chain couples TRBV18 to TRBJ2-3, with D hard to call. The length of the CDR3 is 15 residues. Germline CDR1 is KGHSH and CDR2 is LQKENI. V was pared by 2 bases and J by 0 bases, with 9 bases between. The CDR3 sequence: CASSPMAASTDTQYF. The CDR3 region has the DNA TGTGCCAGCTCACCAATGGCAGCTAGCACAGATACGCAGTATTTT.

The V call is TRBV11-3, the J call TRBJ1-1; D might be TRBD1 (6 bases). Germline CDR1 SGHNT, CDR2 YENEEA. CDR3 length equals 14 residues. Trimming stripped 3 bases from V and 5 bases from J, with 13 bases between. The CDR3 is CASSLGQGGTEAFF. CDR3 nucleotide sequence: TGTGCCAGCAGCTTGGGACAAGGAGGGACTGAAGCTTTCTTT.

This clone was detected a few times. V gene TRBV10-1 combines with J gene TRBJ2-7, with D maybe TRBD2 (5 bases). This CDR3 spans 14 amino acids. Trimming left V 9 bases short and J 2 bases short, with 17 bases between. Germline V gene data show CDR1 as WNHNN and CDR2 as SYGVQD (reference sequence). The CDR3 DNA reads TGCGCCAGAAATCCGGGGTCCCGTACCTACGAGCAGTACTTC. This gives the protein CARNPGSRTYEQYF.

V gene TRBV5-1 combines with J gene TRBJ1-2; TRBD1 might be the D (6 bases). Trimming removed 3 bases from V and 4 bases from J, with 16 bases in between. CDR1 and CDR2 (germline): SGHRS, YFSETQ. The CDR3 covers 15 residues. The CDR3 nucleotides are TGCGCCAGCAGCTGGGGAACCGGGACACGCTATGGCTACACCTTC. Translation gives CASSWGTGTRYGYTF.

The chain combines TRBV3-1 (or the pseudogene TRBV3-2) with TRBJ1-5, with TRBD1 as a possible D gene (5 bases). Germline CDR1 is LGHDT and CDR2 is YNNKEL (reference sequence). Trimming took 5 bases from V and 3 from J, leaving 11 bases between them. The CDR3 consists of 14 residues. The CDR3 reads CASSSGQDNQPQHF. Written as DNA, the CDR3 is TGTGCCAGCAGCTCCGGACAAGACAATCAGCCCCAGCATTTT.

This clone was picked up a small number of times. The chain joins TRBV19 to TRBJ2-7; 8 nucleotides match TRBD1. V shed 7 bases, J shed 0 bases, and the junction held 8 bases outside the gene matches. This CDR3 comprises 15 residues. The germline CDR1 and CDR2 sequences are LNHDA and SQIVND (reference sequence). The CDR3 protein is CASKRGGQASYEQYF. The CDR3 DNA sequence: TGTGCCAGTAAAAGAGGGGGACAGGCCTCCTACGAGCAGTACTTC.

The genes are TRBV5-1 and TRBJ1-1; TRBD1 might be the D (5 bases). Deletions cut 0 bases from V and 8 bases from J, with 17 bases between. The germline gives CDR1 SGHRS, CDR2 YFSETQ. This CDR3 comprises 15 residues. Here the CDR3 reads CASSLATGKRQEAFF. CDR3 sequence (DNA): TGCGCCAGCAGCTTGGCCACAGGTAAAAGGCAGGAAGCTTTCTTT.

The V call is TRBV6-2 or TRBV6-3, the J call TRBJ1-3; the D is unclear. The ends were cut back, 6 bases at V and 0 bases at J, with 15 bases in the middle. Germline CDR1 MNHEY, CDR2 SVGEGT. This CDR3 is 16 amino acids long. The CDR3 is CASSFLAAVSGNTIYF. The CDR3 DNA is TGTGCCAGCAGCTTTCTGGCAGCCGTCTCTGGAAACACCATATATTTT.

The CDR3, as DNA: TGTGCCAGCAGCTTAGTTGAGGAGGGCACCTTC. Residues: CASSLVEEGTF. The genes are TRBV7-9 and TRBJ1-2; D call uncertain. Trimming removed 1 base at V and 13 bases at J, with 10 bases between. The germline CDR1 and CDR2 sequences are SEHNR and FQNEAQ (reference sequence). The CDR3 is 11 amino acids. Complete variable domain (other parts from reference TRBV7-9 and TRBJ1-2): DTGVSQNPRHKITKRGQNVTFRCDPISEHNRLYWYRQTLGQGPEFLTYFQNEAQLEKSRLLSDRFSAERPKGSFSTLEIQRTEQGDSAMYLCASSLVEEGTFGSGTRLTVV.